The sequence of this T cell receptor (beta chain) was determined in a study of CD8+ T cells in alopecia areata. Study-wide context: Twice a day, 5 to 10 mg of oral tofacitinib was administered to treated patients. Study results and limitations: Normal-skin resident alphabeta T cells also appear among scalp sample sequences.

Trimming took off 1 base at V and 2 bases at J, with 16 bases between the two ends. Germline V gene sequence: CDR1 SGDLS, CDR2 YYNGEE. This CDR3 is built from 18 residues. Reverse transcription of extracted RNA yielded cDNA, which provided the sequencing template. Using immunoSEQ multiplex PCR, the repertoire was profiled, and TCRdb retains in-frame clones only, with some absent. The table records fewer than 200,000 clones, 59% of them present only once. As concerns this clone: Its matching antigen is unknown.

The TCR comes from a human donor with alopecia areata. J is TRBJ2-6 and V is TRBV9, with a possible D match to TRBD2 (6 bases). The specimen was CD4+ T cells sorted from blood, collected at week 0. CDR3: CASSVSLRPGAGANVLTF. As DNA, the CDR3 is TGTGCCAGCAGCGTATCGTTACGCCCGGGGGCTGGGGCCAACGTCCTGACTTTC. Full variable domain (outside the CDR3, taken from reference TRBV9 and TRBJ2-6): DSGVTQTPKHLITATGQRVTLRCSPRSGDLSVYWYQQSLDQGLQFLIQYYNGEERAKGNILERFSAQQFPDLHSELNLSSLELGDSALYFCASSVSLRPGAGANVLTFGAGSRLTVL.